What follows is one T cell receptor beta chain and its context. This sample also contains other DNA sequences that code for the same CDR3. Clones were sequenced by immunoSEQ multiplex PCR, and TCRdb holds only the in-frame ones, with some missing. This table holds under 150,000 clones, 80% found once. The junction had 1 base not matched to a gene; V was cut back by 3 bases and J by 4 bases. Germline V gene sequence: CDR1 LNHNV, CDR2 YYDKDF (reference sequence). CDR3 length equals 13 residues. The data are from a study of blood T cell repertoires in COVID-19. V is TRBV15 and J is TRBJ2-7; 9 nucleotides match TRBD1. Specimen: peripheral blood. The receptor's source is a man aged 60 to 75 with active or convalescent COVID-19. The CDR3 loop reads CATSRDRGYEQYF. The CDR3 nucleotides are TGTGCCACCAGCAGGGACAGGGGTTACGAGCAGTACTTC.